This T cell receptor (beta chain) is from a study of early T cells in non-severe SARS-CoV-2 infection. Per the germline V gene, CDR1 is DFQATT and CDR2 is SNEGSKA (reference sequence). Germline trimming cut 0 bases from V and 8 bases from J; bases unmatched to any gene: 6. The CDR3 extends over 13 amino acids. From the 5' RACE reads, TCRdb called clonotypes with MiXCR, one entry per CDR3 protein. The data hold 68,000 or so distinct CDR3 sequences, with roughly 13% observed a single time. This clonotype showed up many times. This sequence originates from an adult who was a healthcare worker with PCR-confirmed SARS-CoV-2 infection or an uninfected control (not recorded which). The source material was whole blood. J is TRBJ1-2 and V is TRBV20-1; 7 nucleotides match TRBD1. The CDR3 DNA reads TGCAGTGCTAGAGAGGCGGGGACAGACGGCTACACCTTC. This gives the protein CSAREAGTDGYTF.